This record covers a single T cell receptor beta chain. Original data processing: Nucleated cell counts were estimated from reference gene primer amplification. Some clones are missing from TCRdb's copy, which holds only in-frame ones; the method was immunoSEQ multiplex PCR. V and J calls and clone size follow that table, whereas D and trimming were derived from the DNA. This table has around 250,000 clones, around 87% appearing once. The record originates from a study of blood T cell repertoires in COVID-19. Study context: Both acute and convalescent COVID-19 samples were obtained from the United States, Italy and Spain. The analysed material was cDNA or gDNA that came from T cells, B-cell-depleted T cells, or PBMCs.

This clonotype was sampled from a woman in her sixties or seventies with active or convalescent COVID-19. Sequencing was done on a sample of peripheral blood.

The CDR3: CASSYSNSNTEAFF. The CDR3 DNA reads as TGTGCCAGCAGTTACTCGAACAGTAACACTGAAGCTTTCTTT. The genes are TRBV6-5 and TRBJ1-1; D unresolved. This CDR3 has 14 residues. Germline CDR1 reads MNHEY; CDR2 reads SVGAGI. Trimming left V 0 bases short and J 2 bases short, with 7 bases between.